Presented here are 3 T cell receptor beta chains from one specimen sequenced in a study of PD-1 blockade in classical Hodgkin lymphoma. Method: immunoSEQ multiplex PCR; TCRdb's copy keeps in-frame clones and lacks some. The repertoire holds 100,000 or so clones, with roughly 89% as singletons. Time point in this sample: cycle 4 day 1 (C4D1), after 6 weeks of nivolumab. Patients all relapsed after autologous stem cell transplantation, and there was variation in brentuximab vedotin exposure. Source: peripheral blood mononuclear cells (PBMCs), taken before the fourth cycle of nivolumab. The receptors stem from a human donor with classical Hodgkin lymphoma.

V gene TRBV7-9 combines with J gene TRBJ2-3, with unresolved D. The CDR3 sequence is 11 residues long. Trimming removed 5 bases from V and 6 bases from J, with 6 bases in between. Germline loops: CDR1 SEHNR, CDR2 FQNEAQ (reference sequence). The CDR3, as DNA: TGTGCCAGCAGCCCCCCGGATACGCAGTATTTT. As protein: CASSPPDTQYF.

The V call is TRBV4-3, the J call TRBJ2-3; 7 bases align to TRBD1. The CDR3 is 15 residues long. With 3 bases clipped from V and 1 base from J, the junction kept 4 bases outside the gene matches. Germline V CDR1 and CDR2: LGHNA, YSLEER. The CDR3: CASSQETGGTDTQYF. CDR3 DNA sequence: TGCGCCAGCAGCCAGGAAACAGGGGGCACAGATACGCAGTATTTT.

The chain has TRBV5-1 and TRBJ2-4; D uncertain. Trimming removed 0 bases at V and 7 bases at J, with 11 bases between. The CDR3 extends over 14 amino acids. Germline values: CDR1 SGHRS, CDR2 YFSETQ. The CDR3 DNA sequence: TGCGCCAGCAGCTTGGAGGCAGTTGGGAACATTCAGTACTTC. It specifies CASSLEAVGNIQYF.